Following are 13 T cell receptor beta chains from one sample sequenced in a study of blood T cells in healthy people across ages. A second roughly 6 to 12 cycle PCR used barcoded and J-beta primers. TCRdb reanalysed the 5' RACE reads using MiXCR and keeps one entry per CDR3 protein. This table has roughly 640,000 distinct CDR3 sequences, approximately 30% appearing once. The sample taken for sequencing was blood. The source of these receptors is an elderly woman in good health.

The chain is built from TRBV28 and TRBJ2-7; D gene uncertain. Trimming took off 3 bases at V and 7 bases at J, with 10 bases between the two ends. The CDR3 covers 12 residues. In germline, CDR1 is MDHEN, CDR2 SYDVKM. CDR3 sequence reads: CASSFGVWEQYF. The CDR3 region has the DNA TGTGCCAGCAGTTTTGGGGTCTGGGAGCAGTACTTC.

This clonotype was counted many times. As DNA, the CDR3 is TGTGCCAGCAGTTACCGGACAGGCGGAGGCTCTGGGGCCAACGTCCTGACTTTC. It translates to CASSYRTGGGSGANVLTF. V gene TRBV6-2 or TRBV6-3 combines with J gene TRBJ2-6; 7 nucleotides line up with TRBD1. Germline CDR1 and CDR2: MNHEY and SVGEGT. The CDR3 extends over 18 amino acids. Trimming removed 2 bases from V and 0 bases from J; junction bases left unmatched: 7.

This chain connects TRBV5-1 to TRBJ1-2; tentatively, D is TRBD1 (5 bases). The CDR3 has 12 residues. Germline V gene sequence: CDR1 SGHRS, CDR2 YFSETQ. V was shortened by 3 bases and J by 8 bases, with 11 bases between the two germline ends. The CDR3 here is CASSSGFGGYTF. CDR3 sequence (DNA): TGCGCCAGCAGCTCAGGGTTTGGCGGCTACACCTTC.

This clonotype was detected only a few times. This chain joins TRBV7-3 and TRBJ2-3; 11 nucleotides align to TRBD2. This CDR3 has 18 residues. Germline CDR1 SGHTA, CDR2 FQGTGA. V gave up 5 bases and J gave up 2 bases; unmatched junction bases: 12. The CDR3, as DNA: TGTGCCAGCAGCCTCCCTCCTAGCGGGGGGCGGTACACAGATACGCAGTATTTT. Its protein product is CASSLPPSGGRYTDTQYF. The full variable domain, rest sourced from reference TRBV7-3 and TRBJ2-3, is GAGVSQTPSNKVTEKGKYVELRCDPISGHTALYWYRQSLGQGPEFLIYFQGTGAADDSGLPNDRFFAVRPEGSVSTLKIQRTERGDSAVYLCASSLPPSGGRYTDTQYFGPGTRLTVL.

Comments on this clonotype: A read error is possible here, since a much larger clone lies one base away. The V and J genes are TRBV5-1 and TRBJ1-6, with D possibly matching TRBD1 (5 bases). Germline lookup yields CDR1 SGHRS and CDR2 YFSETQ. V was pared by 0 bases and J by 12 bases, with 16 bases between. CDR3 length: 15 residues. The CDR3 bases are TGCGCCAGCAGCTTGGAGGGACTATCAGATTTACCCCTCCACTTT. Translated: CASSLEGLSDLPLHF.

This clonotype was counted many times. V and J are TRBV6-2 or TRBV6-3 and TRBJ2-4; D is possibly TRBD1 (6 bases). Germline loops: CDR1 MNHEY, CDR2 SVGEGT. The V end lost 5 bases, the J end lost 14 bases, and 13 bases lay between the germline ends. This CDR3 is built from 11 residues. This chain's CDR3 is CASSRQDWKYF. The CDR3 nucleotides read TGTGCCAGCAGTCGACAGGACTGGAAGTACTTC.

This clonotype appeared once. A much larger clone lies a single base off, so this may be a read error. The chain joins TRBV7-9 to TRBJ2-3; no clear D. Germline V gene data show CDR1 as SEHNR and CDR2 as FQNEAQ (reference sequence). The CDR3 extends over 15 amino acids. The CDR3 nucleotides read TGTGCCAGCAGTCTCCAAGGGCGGCCCCCAGATATGCAGTATTTT. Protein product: CASSLQGRPPDMQYF.

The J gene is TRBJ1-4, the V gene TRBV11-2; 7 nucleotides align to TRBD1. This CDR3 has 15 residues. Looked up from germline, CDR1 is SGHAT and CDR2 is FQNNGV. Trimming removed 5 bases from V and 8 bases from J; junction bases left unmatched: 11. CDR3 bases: TGTGCCAGCAGCCCCGCAGGGACAGTGGGAGAAAAACTGTTTTTT. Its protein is CASSPAGTVGEKLFF. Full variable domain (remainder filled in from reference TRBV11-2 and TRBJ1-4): EAGVAQSPRYKIIEKRQSVAFWCNPISGHATLYWYQQILGQGPKLLIQFQNNGVVDDSQLPKDRFSAERLKGVDSTLKIQPAKLEDSAVYLCASSPAGTVGEKLFFGSGTQLSVL.

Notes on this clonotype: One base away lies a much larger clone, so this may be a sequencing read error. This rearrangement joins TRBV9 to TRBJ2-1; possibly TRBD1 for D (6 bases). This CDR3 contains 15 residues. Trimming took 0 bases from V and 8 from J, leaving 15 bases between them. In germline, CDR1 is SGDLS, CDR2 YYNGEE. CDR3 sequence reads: CASSVAGGRGDEQFF. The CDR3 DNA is TGTGCCAGCAGCGTAGCTGGGGGCCGGGGCGATGAGCAGTTCTTC.

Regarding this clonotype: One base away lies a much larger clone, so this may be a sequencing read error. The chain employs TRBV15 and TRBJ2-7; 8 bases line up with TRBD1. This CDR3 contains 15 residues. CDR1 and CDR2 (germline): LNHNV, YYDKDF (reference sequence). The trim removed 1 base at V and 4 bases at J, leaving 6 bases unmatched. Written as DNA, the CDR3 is TGTGCCACCAGCAGAGGACAGGGGAAGGGGTACGAGCAGTACTTC. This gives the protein CATSRGQGKGYEQYF.

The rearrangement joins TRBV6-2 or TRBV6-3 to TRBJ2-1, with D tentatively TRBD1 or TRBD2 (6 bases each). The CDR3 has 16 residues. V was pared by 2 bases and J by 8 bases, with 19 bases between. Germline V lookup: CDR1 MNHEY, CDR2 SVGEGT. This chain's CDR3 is CASSYGPGALPDEQFF. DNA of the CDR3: TGTGCCAGCAGTTACGGGCCGGGGGCCCTTCCCGATGAGCAGTTCTTC.

CDR3 loop: CSARKGQTYTF. The CDR3 region has the DNA TGCAGTGCCAGAAAGGGGCAGACTTACACCTTC. This chain links TRBV20-1 with TRBJ1-2, with a weak D call TRBD1 (5 bases). The germline V gene encodes CDR1 DFQATT and CDR2 SNEGSKA (reference sequence). This CDR3 is 11 amino acids long. Trimming stripped 6 bases from V and 11 bases from J, with 16 bases between.

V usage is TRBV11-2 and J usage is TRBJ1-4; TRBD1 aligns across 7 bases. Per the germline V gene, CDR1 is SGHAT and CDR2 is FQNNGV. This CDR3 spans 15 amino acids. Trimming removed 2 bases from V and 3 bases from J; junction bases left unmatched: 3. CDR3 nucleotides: TGTGCCAGCAGCTTAAAGGGACAGCCTAATGAAAAACTGTTTTTT. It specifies CASSLKGQPNEKLFF.